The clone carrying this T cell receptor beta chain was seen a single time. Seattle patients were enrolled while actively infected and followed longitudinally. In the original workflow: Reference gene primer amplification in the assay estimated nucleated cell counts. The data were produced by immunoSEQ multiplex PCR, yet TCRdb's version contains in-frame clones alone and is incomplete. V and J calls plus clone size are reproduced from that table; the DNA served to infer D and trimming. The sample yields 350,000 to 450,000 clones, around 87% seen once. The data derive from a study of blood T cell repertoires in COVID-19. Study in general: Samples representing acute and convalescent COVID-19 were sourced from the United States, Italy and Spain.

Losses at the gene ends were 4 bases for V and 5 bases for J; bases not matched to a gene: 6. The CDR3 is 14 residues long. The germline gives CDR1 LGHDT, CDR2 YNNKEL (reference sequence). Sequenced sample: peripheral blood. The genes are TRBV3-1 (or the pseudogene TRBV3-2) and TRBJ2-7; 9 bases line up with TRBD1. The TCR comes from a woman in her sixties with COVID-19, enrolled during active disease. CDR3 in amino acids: CASSPWTGENEQYF. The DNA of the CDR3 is TGTGCCAGCAGCCCTTGGACAGGGGAAAACGAGCAGTACTTC.